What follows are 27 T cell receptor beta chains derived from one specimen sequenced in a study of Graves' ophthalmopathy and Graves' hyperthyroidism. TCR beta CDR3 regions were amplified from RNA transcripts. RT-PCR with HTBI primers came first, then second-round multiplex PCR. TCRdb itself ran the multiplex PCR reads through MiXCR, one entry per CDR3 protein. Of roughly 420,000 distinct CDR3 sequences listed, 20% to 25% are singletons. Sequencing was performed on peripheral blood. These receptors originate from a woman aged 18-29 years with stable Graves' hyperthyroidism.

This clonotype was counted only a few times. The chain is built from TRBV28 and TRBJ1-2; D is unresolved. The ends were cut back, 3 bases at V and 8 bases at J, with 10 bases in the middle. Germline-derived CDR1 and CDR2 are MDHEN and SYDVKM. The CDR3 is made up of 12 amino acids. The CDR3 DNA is TGTGCCAGCAGTTTTTCTCCGGCGGGCTACACCTTC. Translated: CASSFSPAGYTF.

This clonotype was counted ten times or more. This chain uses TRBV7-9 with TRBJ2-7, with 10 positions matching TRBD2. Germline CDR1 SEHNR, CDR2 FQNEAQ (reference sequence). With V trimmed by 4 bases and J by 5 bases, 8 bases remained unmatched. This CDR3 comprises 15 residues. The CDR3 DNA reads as TGTGCCAGCAGCTCTGGGTCTAGCGGGAGTAACGAGCAGTACTTC. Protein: CASSSGSSGSNEQYF.

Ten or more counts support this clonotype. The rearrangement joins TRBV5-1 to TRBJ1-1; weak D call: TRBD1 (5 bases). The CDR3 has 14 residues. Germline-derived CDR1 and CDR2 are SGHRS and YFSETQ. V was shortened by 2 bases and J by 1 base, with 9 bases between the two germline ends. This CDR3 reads CASSLPGPNTEAFF. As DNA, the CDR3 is TGCGCCAGCAGCTTACCAGGGCCGAACACTGAAGCTTTCTTT.

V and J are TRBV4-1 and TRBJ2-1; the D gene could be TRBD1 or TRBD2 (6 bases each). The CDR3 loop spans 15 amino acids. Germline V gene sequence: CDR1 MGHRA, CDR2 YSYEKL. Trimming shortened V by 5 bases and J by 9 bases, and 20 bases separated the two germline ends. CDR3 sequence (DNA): TGCGCCAGCAGCGCTAGTGGTCGGGGGCTGGGTGAGCAGTTCTTC. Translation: CASSASGRGLGEQFF.

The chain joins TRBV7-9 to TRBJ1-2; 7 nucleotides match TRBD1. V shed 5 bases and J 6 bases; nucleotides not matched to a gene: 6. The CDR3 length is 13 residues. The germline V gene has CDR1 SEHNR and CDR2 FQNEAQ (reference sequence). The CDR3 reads CASSEGTVHGYTF. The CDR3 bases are TGTGCCAGCAGCGAAGGGACAGTCCATGGCTACACCTTC.

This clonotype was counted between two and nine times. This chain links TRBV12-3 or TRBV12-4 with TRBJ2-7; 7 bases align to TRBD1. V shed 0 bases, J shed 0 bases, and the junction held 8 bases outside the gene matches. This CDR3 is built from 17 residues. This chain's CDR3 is CASSLAYLGQSSYEQYF. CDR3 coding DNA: TGTGCCAGCAGTTTAGCATACTTGGGACAGAGCTCCTACGAGCAGTACTTC.

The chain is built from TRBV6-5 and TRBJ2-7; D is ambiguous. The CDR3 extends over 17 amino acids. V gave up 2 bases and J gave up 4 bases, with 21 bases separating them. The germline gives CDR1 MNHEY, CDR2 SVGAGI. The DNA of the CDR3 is TGTGCCAGCAGTTACGCCTCGGGTTCTCCCGCGAAATACGAGCAGTACTTC. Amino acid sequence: CASSYASGSPAKYEQYF.

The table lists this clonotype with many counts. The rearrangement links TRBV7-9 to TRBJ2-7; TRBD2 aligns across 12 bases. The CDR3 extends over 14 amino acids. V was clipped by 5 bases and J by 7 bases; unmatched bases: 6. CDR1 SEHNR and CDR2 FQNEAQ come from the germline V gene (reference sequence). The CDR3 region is CASSPSGGANEQYF. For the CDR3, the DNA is TGTGCCAGCAGCCCTAGCGGGGGGGCAAATGAGCAGTACTTC.

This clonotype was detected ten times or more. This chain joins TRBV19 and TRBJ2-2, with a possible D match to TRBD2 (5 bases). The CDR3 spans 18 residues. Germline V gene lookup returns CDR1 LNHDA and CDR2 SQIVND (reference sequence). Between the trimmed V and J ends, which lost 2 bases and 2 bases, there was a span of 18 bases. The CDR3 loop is CASSIRVFGGSNTGELFF. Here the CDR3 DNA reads TGTGCCAGTAGTATAAGGGTGTTTGGCGGGTCCAACACCGGGGAGCTGTTTTTT.

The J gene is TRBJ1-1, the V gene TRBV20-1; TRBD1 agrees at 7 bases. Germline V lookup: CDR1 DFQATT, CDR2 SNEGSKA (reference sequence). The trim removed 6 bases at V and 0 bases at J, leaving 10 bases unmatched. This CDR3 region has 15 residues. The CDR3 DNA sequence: TGCAGTGCAATGACAGGGCGGATTATGAACACTGAAGCTTTCTTT. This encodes CSAMTGRIMNTEAFF.

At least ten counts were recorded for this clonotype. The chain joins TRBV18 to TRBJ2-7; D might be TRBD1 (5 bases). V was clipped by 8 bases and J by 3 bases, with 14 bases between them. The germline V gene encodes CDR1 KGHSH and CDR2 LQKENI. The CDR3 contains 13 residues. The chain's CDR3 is CASTTAPGYEQYF. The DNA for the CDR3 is TGTGCCAGCACGACAGCACCGGGCTACGAGCAGTACTTC.

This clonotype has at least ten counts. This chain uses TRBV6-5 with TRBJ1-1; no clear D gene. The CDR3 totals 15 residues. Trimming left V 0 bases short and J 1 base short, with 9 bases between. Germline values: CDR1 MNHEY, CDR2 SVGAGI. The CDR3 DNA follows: TGTGCCAGCAGTTACTCCCTCTACCCGAACACTGAAGCTTTCTTT. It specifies CASSYSLYPNTEAFF.

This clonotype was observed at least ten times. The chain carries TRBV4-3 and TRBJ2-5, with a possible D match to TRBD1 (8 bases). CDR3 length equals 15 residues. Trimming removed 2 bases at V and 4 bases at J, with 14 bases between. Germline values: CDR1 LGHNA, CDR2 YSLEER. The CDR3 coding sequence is TGCGCCAGCAGCCAATGGACAGGGAGGGGAGAGACCCAGTACTTC. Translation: CASSQWTGRGETQYF.

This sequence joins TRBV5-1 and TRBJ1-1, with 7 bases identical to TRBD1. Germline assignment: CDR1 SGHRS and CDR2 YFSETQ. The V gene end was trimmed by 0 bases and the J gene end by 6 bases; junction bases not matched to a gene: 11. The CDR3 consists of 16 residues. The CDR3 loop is CASSLDTQTGVAEAFF. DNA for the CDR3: TGCGCCAGCAGCTTGGATACTCAAACAGGGGTCGCTGAAGCTTTCTTT.

CDR3 residues: CASSPELAGAGEQYF. In DNA, the CDR3 is TGTGCCAGCAGCCCAGAACTAGCGGGGGCGGGGGAGCAGTACTTC. The chain recombines TRBV12-3 or TRBV12-4 with TRBJ2-7, with TRBD2 identical over 11 bases. This CDR3 has 15 amino acids. The J segment lost 7 bases and the V segment lost 6 bases, leaving 11 bases of the junction unmatched.

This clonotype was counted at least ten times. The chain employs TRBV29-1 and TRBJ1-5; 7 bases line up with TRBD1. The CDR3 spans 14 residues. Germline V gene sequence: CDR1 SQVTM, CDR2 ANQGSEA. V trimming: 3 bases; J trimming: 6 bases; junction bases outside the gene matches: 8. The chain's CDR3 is CSVDTGDLSQPQHF. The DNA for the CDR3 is TGCAGCGTTGACACAGGGGACTTGAGTCAGCCCCAGCATTTT.

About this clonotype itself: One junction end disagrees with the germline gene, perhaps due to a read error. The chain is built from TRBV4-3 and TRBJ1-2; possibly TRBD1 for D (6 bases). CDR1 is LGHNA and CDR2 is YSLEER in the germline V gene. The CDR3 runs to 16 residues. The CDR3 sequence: CAGSHIGGSVNYGYTF. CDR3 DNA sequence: TGCGCCGGCAGCCATATAGGGGGATCCGTTAACTATGGCTACACCTTC.

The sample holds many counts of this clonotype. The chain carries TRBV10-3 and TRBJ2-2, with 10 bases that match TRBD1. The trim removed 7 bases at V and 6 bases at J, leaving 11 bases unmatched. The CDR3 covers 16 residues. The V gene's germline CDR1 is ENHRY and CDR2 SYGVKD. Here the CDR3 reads CAITSPGTGAAGELFF. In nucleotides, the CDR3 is TGTGCCATCACCAGCCCCGGGACAGGGGCGGCCGGGGAGCTGTTTTTT.

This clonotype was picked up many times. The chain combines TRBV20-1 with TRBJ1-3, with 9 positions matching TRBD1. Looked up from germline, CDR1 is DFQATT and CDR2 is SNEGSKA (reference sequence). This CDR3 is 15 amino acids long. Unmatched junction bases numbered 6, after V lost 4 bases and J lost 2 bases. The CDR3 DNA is TGCAGTGCTACCTCCGGGACAGGGCCTGGAAACACCATATATTTT. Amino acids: CSATSGTGPGNTIYF.

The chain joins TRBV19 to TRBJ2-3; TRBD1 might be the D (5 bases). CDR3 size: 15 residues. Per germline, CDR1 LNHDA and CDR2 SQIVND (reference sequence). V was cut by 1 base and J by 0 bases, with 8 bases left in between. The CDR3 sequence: CASSIGQTSTDTQYF. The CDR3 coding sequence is TGTGCCAGTAGTATAGGACAGACTAGCACAGATACGCAGTATTTT.

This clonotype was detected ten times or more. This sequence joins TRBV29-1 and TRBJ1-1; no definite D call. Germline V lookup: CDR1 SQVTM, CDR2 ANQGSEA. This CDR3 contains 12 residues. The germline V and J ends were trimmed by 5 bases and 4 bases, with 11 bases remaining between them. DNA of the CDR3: TGCAGCGTTACTGAGGTAGGCACTGAAGCTTTCTTT. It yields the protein CSVTEVGTEAFF. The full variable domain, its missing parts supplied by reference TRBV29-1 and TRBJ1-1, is SAVISQKPSRDICQRGTSLTIQCQVDSQVTMMFWYRQQPGQSLTLIATANQGSEATYESGFVIDKFPISRPNLTFSTLTVSNMSPEDSSIYLCSVTEVGTEAFFGQGTRLTVV.

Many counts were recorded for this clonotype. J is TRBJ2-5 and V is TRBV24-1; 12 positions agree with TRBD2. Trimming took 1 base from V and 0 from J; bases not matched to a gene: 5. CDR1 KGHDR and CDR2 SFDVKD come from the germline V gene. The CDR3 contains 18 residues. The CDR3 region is CATSDFGLAGTYQETQYF. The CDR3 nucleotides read TGTGCCACCAGTGATTTTGGACTAGCGGGAACGTACCAAGAGACCCAGTACTTC.

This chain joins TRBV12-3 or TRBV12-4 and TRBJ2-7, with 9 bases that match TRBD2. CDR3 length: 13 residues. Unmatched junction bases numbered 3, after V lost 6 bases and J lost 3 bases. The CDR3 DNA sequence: TGTGCCAGCAGGATAGCGGGAGTCTACGAGCAGTACTTC. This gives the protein CASRIAGVYEQYF.

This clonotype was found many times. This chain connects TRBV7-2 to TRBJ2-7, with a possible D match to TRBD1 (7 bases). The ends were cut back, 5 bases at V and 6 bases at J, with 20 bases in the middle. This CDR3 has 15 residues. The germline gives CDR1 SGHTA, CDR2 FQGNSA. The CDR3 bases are TGTGCCAGCAGCCCGAACGGAGGGGGCTTATTCGAGCAGTACTTC. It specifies CASSPNGGGLFEQYF.

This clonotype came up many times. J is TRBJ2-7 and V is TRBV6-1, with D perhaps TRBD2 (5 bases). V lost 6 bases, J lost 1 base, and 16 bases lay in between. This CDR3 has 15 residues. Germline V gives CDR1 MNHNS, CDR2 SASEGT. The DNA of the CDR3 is TGTGCCAGCAGCCCCACCTTTGAGCGGTCCTACGAGCAGTACTTC. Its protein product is CASSPTFERSYEQYF.

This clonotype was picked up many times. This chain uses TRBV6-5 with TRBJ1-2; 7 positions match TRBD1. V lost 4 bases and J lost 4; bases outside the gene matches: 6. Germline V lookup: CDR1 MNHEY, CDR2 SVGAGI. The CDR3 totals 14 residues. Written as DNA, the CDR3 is TGTGCCAGCAGTTCCGACAGGGTTGGCTATGGCTACACCTTC. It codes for CASSSDRVGYGYTF.

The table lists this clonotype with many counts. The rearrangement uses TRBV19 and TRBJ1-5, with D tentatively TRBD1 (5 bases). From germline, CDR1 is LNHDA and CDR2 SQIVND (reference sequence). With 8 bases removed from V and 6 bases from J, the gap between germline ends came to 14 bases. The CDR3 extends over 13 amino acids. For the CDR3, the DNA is TGTGCCAGTTCCGGAACAAGGGGTCAGCCCCAGCATTTT. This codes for CASSGTRGQPQHF.